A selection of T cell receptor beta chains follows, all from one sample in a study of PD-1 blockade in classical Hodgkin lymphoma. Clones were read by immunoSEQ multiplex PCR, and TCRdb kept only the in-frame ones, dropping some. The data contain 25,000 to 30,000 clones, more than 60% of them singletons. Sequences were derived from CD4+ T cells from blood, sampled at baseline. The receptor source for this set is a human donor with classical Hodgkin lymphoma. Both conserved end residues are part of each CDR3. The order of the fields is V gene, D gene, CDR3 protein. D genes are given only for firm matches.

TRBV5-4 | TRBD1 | CASRSHWDSYGYTF
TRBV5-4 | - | CASSLAAVYNEQFF
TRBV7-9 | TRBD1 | CASSIGGYGNTIYF
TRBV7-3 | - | CASSLSVASVVGEQFF
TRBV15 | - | CATGTYTDTQYF
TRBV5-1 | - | CASSTTGRETQYF
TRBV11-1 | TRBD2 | CASSAGLQETQYF
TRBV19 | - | CASSIQDLEVWTEAFF
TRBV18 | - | CASSTGQTISGNTIYF
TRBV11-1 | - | CASSRTPEKAQYF
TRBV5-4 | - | CASSLPTGTPSGNTIYF
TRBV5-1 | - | CASSLGPMGYEKLFF
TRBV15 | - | CATSRDRRNEQFF
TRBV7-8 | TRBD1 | CASWTGLSDTQYF
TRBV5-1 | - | CASSLAGDLNGYTF
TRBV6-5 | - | CASRGPLGWNEQFF
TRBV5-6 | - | CASSLGVSSGANVLTF
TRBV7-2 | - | CASTPGSRYGYTF
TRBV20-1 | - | CSAEGLSEAFF
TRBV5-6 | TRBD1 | CASSVDRGANTGELFF
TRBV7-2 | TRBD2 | CASSLPSGGANEQFF
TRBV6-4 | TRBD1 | CASSDTSRRGHHEQFF
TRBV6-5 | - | CASKRWGASSYEQYF
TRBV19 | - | CASIGWDYGYTF
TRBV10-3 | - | CAIKFGRNTEAFF
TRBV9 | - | CASSFTGNTEAFF
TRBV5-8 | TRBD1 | CASSWGQGFSTGELFF
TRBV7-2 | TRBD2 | CASSTGLGFYEQYF
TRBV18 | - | CASSPPGTDSYEQYF
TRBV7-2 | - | CASSLEPRRGTGELFF
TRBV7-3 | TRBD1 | CASSLTGDREAFF
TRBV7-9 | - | CASSLVPSYGYTF
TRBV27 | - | CASSLTGFGQFF
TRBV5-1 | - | CASSLEPGAGYNEQFF
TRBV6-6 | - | CASRNSRVNTEAFF
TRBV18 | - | CASSPQKEAPGYTF
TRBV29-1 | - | CSVDPPGRGMAFF
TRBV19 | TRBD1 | CASSLRQGQTFSGNTIYF
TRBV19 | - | CASSIGGQGGRPQHF
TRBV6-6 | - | CASSGTLNQPQHF
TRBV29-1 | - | CSVFSDTQYF
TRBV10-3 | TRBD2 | CAISEWASGGAGEQFF
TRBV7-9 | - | CASSLGQGRRRNTEAFF
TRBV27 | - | CASSLSTGEGNQPQHF
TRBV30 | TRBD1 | CAWSVGQGGGYTF
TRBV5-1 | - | CASSLAGTSYGYTF
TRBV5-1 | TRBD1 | CASSLSPGQGEYGYTF
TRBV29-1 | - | CSVESPQETQYF
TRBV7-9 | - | CASSLAESGYTF
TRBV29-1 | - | CSVMTEQFF
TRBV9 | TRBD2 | CASSARGGADTQYF
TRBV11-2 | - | CASSYSGTTNTGELFF
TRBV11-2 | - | CASSPGPGSSYNSPLHF
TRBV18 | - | CASSPQGGGGYTF
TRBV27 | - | CASSLTWAGIGGYTF